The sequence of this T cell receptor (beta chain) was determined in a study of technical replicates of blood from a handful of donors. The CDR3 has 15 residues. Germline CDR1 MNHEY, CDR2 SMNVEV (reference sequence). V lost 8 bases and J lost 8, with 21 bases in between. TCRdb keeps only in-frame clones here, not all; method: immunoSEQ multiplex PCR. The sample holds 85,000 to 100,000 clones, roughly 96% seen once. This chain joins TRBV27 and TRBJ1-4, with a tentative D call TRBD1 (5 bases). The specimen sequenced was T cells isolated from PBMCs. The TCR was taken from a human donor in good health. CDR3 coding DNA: TGTGCCAGCCAGAACCGACAGTCCCATGGAGAAAAACTGTTTTTT. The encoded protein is CASQNRQSHGEKLFF.